This T cell receptor (beta chain) stems from a study of T cells in Graves' hyperthyroidism and ophthalmopathy. V lost 4 bases and J lost 0; bases outside the gene matches: 6. Germline V lookup: CDR1 LGHNA, CDR2 YSLEER. The CDR3 length is 18 residues. Clinical symptoms, serum thyroxine, TRAb, thyroid ultrasound and orbital computed tomography established diagnosis. Fresh peripheral blood, more than 8 ml of it, supplied the PBMCs. Ten or more counts support this clonotype. Its antigen is unknown. Study-level results: Ophthalmopathy and stable hyperthyroidism were told apart by a 13 V-J model. Before onset, by a median of 6.5 months, the model predicted ophthalmopathy.

Amplified TCR beta CDR3 regions came from RNA transcripts. The primer set for the first-round RT-PCR of the TCR CDR3 was HTBI. TCRdb reprocessed the multiplex PCR reads via MiXCR and lists one record per CDR3 protein. Found here are around 440,000 distinct CDR3 sequences, 15% to 17% of them singletons; the top ten hold 11% to 15%. The rearrangement uses TRBV4-3 and TRBJ2-3; 14 positions match TRBD2. This receptor was obtained from a woman under 30 with Graves' hyperthyroidism. The material sequenced was blood. Written as DNA, the CDR3 is TGCGCCAGCAGCCCCGGGACTAGCGGGGGTACTAGCACAGATACGCAGTATTTT. It specifies CASSPGTSGGTSTDTQYF.